Listed below are T cell receptor beta chains from one sample, sequenced in a study of shared clonotypes between healthy human individuals. Produced via immunoSEQ multiplex PCR; TCRdb's table is partial and in-frame only. This sample has millions of clones; about 94% occur once, and the top ten carry 0.9% to 1.4%. Source material: naive CD8+ T cells sorted from blood. Source of these receptors: a man between 18 and 29 years old in good health. CDR3s include the opening cysteine and the closing phenylalanine or tryptophan. The D gene is left open where the match is weak. The listing skips clone size in some rows; elsewhere it reads once, few, many or a size class.

>TRBV4-1|NA|TRBD2|TRBJ2-1
CASSQVAGLDGYEQFF
TGCGCCAGCAGCCAAGTCGCGGGACTAGATGGCTATGAGCAGTTCTTC
>TRBV6-5|NA|NA|TRBJ2-7
CASSWDPAYEQYF
TGTGCCAGCAGTTGGGACCCTGCCTACGAGCAGTACTTC
>TRBV7-9|NA|TRBD2|TRBJ2-7
CASSSSGGASYEQYF
TGTGCCAGCAGCTCTAGCGGGGGGGCCTCGTACGAGCAGTACTTC
>TRBV27|NA|NA|TRBJ2-7
CASSLTPGTYEQYF
TGTGCCAGCAGTTTAACTCCGGGGACCTACGAGCAGTACTTC
>TRBV4-3|NA|NA|TRBJ1-1
CASSLRSAGPPEAFF
TGCGCCAGCAGCCTAAGGTCGGCGGGGCCCCCTGAAGCTTTCTTT
>TRBV11-2|NA|NA|TRBJ1-3
CASSFWDTIYF
TGTGCCAGCAGCTTCTGGGACACCATATATTTT
>TRBV25-1|NA|NA|TRBJ2-7
CASSEISKSTYEQYF
TGCGCCAGCAGTGAAATTAGTAAATCGACGTACGAGCAGTACTTC
>TRBV27|NA|TRBD1|TRBJ2-7
CASRPLGTALTYEQYF
TGTGCCAGCAGGCCATTGGGGACAGCCCTAACCTACGAGCAGTACTTC
>TRBV5-8|NA|NA|TRBJ1-4
CASSREALDEKLFF
TGTGCCAGCAGCCGGGAGGCGCTGGATGAAAAACTGTTTTTT
>TRBV2|NA|TRBD2|TRBJ2-1
CAFQGTSGSGNEQFF
TGTGCCTTCCAGGGGACTAGCGGGAGTGGCAATGAGCAGTTCTTC
>TRBV23-1|NA|TRBD1|TRBJ1-5
CASSQTRGSNQPQHF
TGCGCCAGCAGTCAGACCAGGGGGAGCAATCAGCCCCAGCATTTT
>TRBV5-1|NA|NA|TRBJ2-3
CASGGPHRQGGTDTQYF
TGCGCCAGCGGGGGGCCCCATCGGCAGGGTGGCACAGATACGCAGTATTTT
>TRBV19|NA|NA|TRBJ1-5
CATTMGVRQPQHF
TGTGCCACTACAATGGGGGTACGACAGCCCCAGCATTTT
>TRBV2|NA|TRBD2|TRBJ2-5
CASTPGLAVLETQYF
TGTGCCAGCACACCGGGACTAGCTGTTCTCGAGACCCAGTACTTC
>TRBV4-1|once|NA|TRBJ1-4
CASSQPAGGSNEKLFF
TGCGCCAGCAGCCAACCCGCGGGGGGTTCTAATGAAAAACTGTTTTTT
>TRBV6-5|NA|NA|TRBJ2-7
CASSYDRNEQYF
TGTGCCAGCAGTTATGACAGGAACGAGCAGTACTTC
>TRBV6-5|NA|NA|TRBJ2-2
CASSYSGWRLGGELFF
TGTGCCAGCAGTTACTCGGGTTGGCGACTAGGCGGGGAGCTGTTTTTT